This T cell receptor beta chain was identified in a study of OX40 agonist ivuxolimab in advanced cancers. Study details: Across the patients, intravenous ivuxolimab was delivered every 2 weeks at 0.01 to 10 mg/kg.

The CDR3 is made up of 12 amino acids. V was trimmed by 11 bases and J by 4 bases, leaving 14 bases between them. CDR1 LNHDA and CDR2 SQIVND come from the germline V gene (reference sequence). Here immunoSEQ multiplex PCR was the method, and the copy in TCRdb shows in-frame clones only, minus some. This sample has roughly 100,000 clones, with about nine tenths found just once. The sequence was obtained from an adult with an advanced solid tumor such as melanoma, head and neck, liver or kidney cancer. The V gene is TRBV19, the J gene TRBJ1-2, with D unclear. The source material was CD4+ or CD8+ T cells sorted from blood, sampled in a trial of the OX40 agonist ivuxolimab. CDR3 amino acids: CASKEVRYGYTF. The CDR3 DNA reads TGTGCCTCCAAAGAGGTCCGCTATGGCTACACCTTC.